A selection of T cell receptor beta chains follows, all from one sample in a study of cytomegalovirus exposure and HLA in healthy donors. Sequencing used immunoSEQ multiplex PCR; TCRdb keeps in-frame clones, though not all of them. This table holds 150,000 to 200,000 clones, approximately 84% found once. Sequencing input: PBMCs. The receptor set was obtained from a girl aged 10 to 17 in good health and CMV-seropositive. CDR3s include the opening cysteine and the closing phenylalanine or tryptophan. The order of the fields is V gene, D gene, J gene, clone size, CDR3 DNA, CDR3 protein. The D gene is left open where the match is weak. Not every row has a clone size; where given, it reads once, few, many or a size class.

v_gene: TRBV14; d_gene: TRBD1; j_gene: TRBJ1-6; abundance: -; CDR3nt: TGTGCCAGCAGCCAGGGACAGGGGAGAGTGAATTCACCCCTCCACTTT; CDR3aa: CASSQGQGRVNSPLHF
v_gene: TRBV5-6; d_gene: -; j_gene: TRBJ2-3; abundance: -; CDR3nt: TGTGCCAGCATCCTCAGGGATTATTACACAGATACGCAGTATTTT; CDR3aa: CASILRDYYTDTQYF
v_gene: TRBV30; d_gene: -; j_gene: TRBJ1-5; abundance: few; CDR3nt: TGTGCCTGGAGAGGAGGGGTTTATCAGCCCCAGCATTTT; CDR3aa: CAWRGGVYQPQHF
v_gene: TRBV4-2; d_gene: -; j_gene: TRBJ2-1; abundance: -; CDR3nt: TGTGCCAGCAGCCCTTCGGACTATACCTCTACCAATGAGCAGTTCTTC; CDR3aa: CASSPSDYTSTNEQFF
v_gene: TRBV29-1; d_gene: -; j_gene: TRBJ2-7; abundance: -; CDR3nt: TGCAGCGTTGAAGAAGGAGGGGACGAGCAGTACTTC; CDR3aa: CSVEEGGDEQYF
v_gene: TRBV11-2; d_gene: TRBD2; j_gene: TRBJ2-1; abundance: -; CDR3nt: TGTGCCAGCAGCTTACTAGCGGGGGCTTACAATGAGCAGTTCTTC; CDR3aa: CASSLLAGAYNEQFF
v_gene: TRBV5-6; d_gene: -; j_gene: TRBJ1-5; abundance: -; CDR3nt: TGTGCCAGCAGCTTCAGGGTTAGTGAGCAGCCCCAGCATTTT; CDR3aa: CASSFRVSEQPQHF
v_gene: TRBV9; d_gene: -; j_gene: TRBJ1-5; abundance: once; CDR3nt: TGTGCCAGCAGCCCTTCAGGTGATGGGAATCAGCCCCAGCATTTT; CDR3aa: CASSPSGDGNQPQHF
v_gene: TRBV5-4; d_gene: -; j_gene: TRBJ1-3; abundance: few; CDR3nt: TGTGCCAGCAGCTTGAAGGGAGGCTCTGGAAACACCATATATTTT; CDR3aa: CASSLKGGSGNTIYF
v_gene: TRBV19; d_gene: TRBD1; j_gene: TRBJ1-2; abundance: -; CDR3nt: TGTGCCAGTAGTCTCCCGGACGCCAACAGGGGCCTACGGGGCTACACCTTC; CDR3aa: CASSLPDANRGLRGYTF
v_gene: TRBV4-1; d_gene: -; j_gene: TRBJ1-2; abundance: -; CDR3nt: TGCGCCAGCAGCCAAGATCTAGGGAGTTGGGGCTACACCTTC; CDR3aa: CASSQDLGSWGYTF
v_gene: TRBV7-7; d_gene: -; j_gene: TRBJ2-7; abundance: once; CDR3nt: TGTGCTAGCAGCTTAGAGCCCGGGGATGTCTACGAGCAGTACTTC; CDR3aa: CASSLEPGDVYEQYF
v_gene: TRBV19; d_gene: TRBD2; j_gene: TRBJ2-7; abundance: -; CDR3nt: TGTGCCAGTACCCCTGGCGGGGGCTACGAGCAGTACTTC; CDR3aa: CASTPGGGYEQYF
v_gene: TRBV5-1; d_gene: TRBD1; j_gene: TRBJ2-3; abundance: -; CDR3nt: TGCGCCAGCAGCTTGGTCCCGGGACAGGGGATCACAGATACGCAGTATTTT; CDR3aa: CASSLVPGQGITDTQYF
v_gene: TRBV6-6; d_gene: -; j_gene: TRBJ2-3; abundance: -; CDR3nt: TGTGCCACACAACGGGGGACCACAGATACGCAGTATTTT; CDR3aa: CATQRGTTDTQYF
v_gene: TRBV6-6; d_gene: TRBD2; j_gene: TRBJ2-3; abundance: -; CDR3nt: TGTGCCAGCAGCCGAGCGGGGAGCCTCACAGATACGCAGTATTTT; CDR3aa: CASSRAGSLTDTQYF
v_gene: TRBV9; d_gene: -; j_gene: TRBJ2-2; abundance: -; CDR3nt: TGTGCCAGCAGCGTCCCCAGGGAGGAGAACACCGGGGAGCTGTTTTTT; CDR3aa: CASSVPREENTGELFF
v_gene: TRBV11-2; d_gene: -; j_gene: TRBJ1-2; abundance: -; CDR3nt: TGTGCCAGCAGCTTGGGGGGGAACTATGGCTACACCTTC; CDR3aa: CASSLGGNYGYTF
v_gene: TRBV30; d_gene: -; j_gene: TRBJ1-1; abundance: -; CDR3nt: TGTGCCTGGAAAAGGGGGGGCGGGAACACTGAAGCTTTCTTT; CDR3aa: CAWKRGGGNTEAFF
v_gene: TRBV15; d_gene: -; j_gene: TRBJ2-1; abundance: -; CDR3nt: TGTGCCACCAGCTTTTCATACACCTCCTACAATGAGCAGTTCTTC; CDR3aa: CATSFSYTSYNEQFF
v_gene: TRBV7-3; d_gene: -; j_gene: TRBJ1-3; abundance: -; CDR3nt: TGTGCCAGCAGCCAGCGGTCTGGAAACACCATATATTTT; CDR3aa: CASSQRSGNTIYF
v_gene: TRBV2; d_gene: -; j_gene: TRBJ2-1; abundance: -; CDR3nt: TGTGCCAGCAGCCCCCCCAGGGATCGAAGGTACAATGAGCAGTTCTTC; CDR3aa: CASSPPRDRRYNEQFF
v_gene: TRBV6-5; d_gene: -; j_gene: TRBJ1-1; abundance: -; CDR3nt: TGTGCCAGCAGGGCCGGACAGCTCAGTGAAGCTTTCTTT; CDR3aa: CASRAGQLSEAFF
v_gene: TRBV27; d_gene: -; j_gene: TRBJ1-3; abundance: -; CDR3nt: TGTGCCTGCCTTGGGGCAGGGTCTGGAAACACCATATATTTT; CDR3aa: CACLGAGSGNTIYF
v_gene: TRBV29-1; d_gene: TRBD2; j_gene: TRBJ2-5; abundance: once; CDR3nt: TGCAGCGTCTCTGGGACTAAAGAGACCCAGTACTTC; CDR3aa: CSVSGTKETQYF
v_gene: TRBV4-2; d_gene: TRBD1; j_gene: TRBJ2-7; abundance: -; CDR3nt: TGTGCCAGCAGCCAAGCTCCGGGACAGGGATTCTACGAGCAGTACTTC; CDR3aa: CASSQAPGQGFYEQYF
v_gene: TRBV2; d_gene: TRBD2; j_gene: TRBJ2-3; abundance: -; CDR3nt: TGTGCCAGCAGTGGGCGGACTAGCGGGGGCACAGATACGCAGTATTTT; CDR3aa: CASSGRTSGGTDTQYF
v_gene: TRBV18; d_gene: TRBD1; j_gene: TRBJ2-7; abundance: once; CDR3nt: TGTGCCAGCTCACGAGGACAGGGGGCTTACGAGCAGTACTTC; CDR3aa: CASSRGQGAYEQYF
v_gene: TRBV27; d_gene: -; j_gene: TRBJ1-2; abundance: -; CDR3nt: TGTGCCAGCAGTCCCTGGGACAAATCTAACTATGGCTACACCTTC; CDR3aa: CASSPWDKSNYGYTF
v_gene: TRBV19; d_gene: -; j_gene: TRBJ1-5; abundance: few; CDR3nt: TGTGCCAGTAGTAGGTGGGCAGGGGCTAGCAATCAGCCCCAGCATTTT; CDR3aa: CASSRWAGASNQPQHF
v_gene: TRBV5-1; d_gene: -; j_gene: TRBJ2-3; abundance: -; CDR3nt: TGCGCCAGCAGCTTAGCCCTTGGGAGCGATACGCAGTATTTT; CDR3aa: CASSLALGSDTQYF